This T cell receptor beta chain was sequenced during a study of OX40 agonist ivuxolimab in advanced cancers. Repertoires were generated with immunoSEQ multiplex PCR, while TCRdb's copy carries only in-frame clones and drops some. This table has approximately 60,000 clones, 80% to 90% appearing once. This CDR3 has 15 residues. The germline V gene encodes CDR1 MNHEY and CDR2 SMNVEV (reference sequence). The ends lost 6 bases at V and 4 bases at J; junction bases unmatched: 4. This TCR was sampled from an adult with an advanced solid tumor such as melanoma, head and neck, liver or kidney cancer. The sequenced sample was CD4+ or CD8+ T cells sorted from blood, obtained in a trial of the OX40 agonist ivuxolimab. The chain employs TRBV27 and TRBJ2-1; 12 positions match TRBD2. The CDR3 sequence: CASRGLAGRYNEQFF. In DNA, the CDR3 is TGTGCCAGCAGAGGACTAGCGGGACGGTACAATGAGCAGTTCTTC.